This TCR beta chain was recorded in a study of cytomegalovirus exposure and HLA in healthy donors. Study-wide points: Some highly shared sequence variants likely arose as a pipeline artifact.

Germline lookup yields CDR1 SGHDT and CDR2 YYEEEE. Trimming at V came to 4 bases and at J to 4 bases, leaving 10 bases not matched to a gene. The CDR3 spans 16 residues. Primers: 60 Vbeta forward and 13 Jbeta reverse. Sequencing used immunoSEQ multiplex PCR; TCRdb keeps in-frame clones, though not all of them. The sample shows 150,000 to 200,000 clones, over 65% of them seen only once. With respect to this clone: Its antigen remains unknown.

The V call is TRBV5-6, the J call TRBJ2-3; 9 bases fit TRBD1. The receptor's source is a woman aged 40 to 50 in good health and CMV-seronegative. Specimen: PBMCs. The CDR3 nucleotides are TGTGCCAGCAGCCTAAGGACAGGGGCACATCCAGATACGCAGTATTTT. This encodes CASSLRTGAHPDTQYF.